This note documents a single T cell receptor (beta chain) sequence. The data were obtained in a study of OX40 agonist ivuxolimab in advanced cancers. Repertoires were generated with immunoSEQ multiplex PCR, while TCRdb's copy carries only in-frame clones and drops some. The table lists some 61,000 clones, just under 90% of them singletons. The ends were cut back, 3 bases at V and 6 bases at J, with 13 bases in the middle. CDR3 length equals 14 residues. Germline-derived CDR1 and CDR2 are SEHNR and FQNEAQ (reference sequence). The sample consisted of CD4+ or CD8+ T cells sorted from blood, taken in a trial of the OX40 agonist ivuxolimab. This TCR derives from an adult with an advanced solid tumor such as melanoma, head and neck, liver or kidney cancer. This chain links TRBV7-9 with TRBJ2-3; a weak D match, TRBD2 (6 bases). The CDR3 DNA follows: TGTGCCAGCAGCTTGGCGGGGTCCGCGGATACGCAGTATTTT. Amino acid sequence: CASSLAGSADTQYF. Full variable domain (rest looked up from reference TRBV7-9 and TRBJ2-3): DTGVSQNPRHKITKRGQNVTFRCDPISEHNRLYWYRQTLGQGPEFLTYFQNEAQLEKSRLLSDRFSAERPKGSFSTLEIQRTEQGDSAMYLCASSLAGSADTQYFGPGTRLTVL.